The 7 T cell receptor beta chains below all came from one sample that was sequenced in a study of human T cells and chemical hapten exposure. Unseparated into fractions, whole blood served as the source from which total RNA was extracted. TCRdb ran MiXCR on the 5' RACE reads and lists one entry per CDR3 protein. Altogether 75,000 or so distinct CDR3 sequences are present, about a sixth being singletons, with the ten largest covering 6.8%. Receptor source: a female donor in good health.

In DNA, the CDR3 is TGCAGTGCTAGAGTAACGGTTAGCTATGGCTACACCTTC. Protein sequence: CSARVTVSYGYTF. The rearrangement links TRBV20-1 to TRBJ1-2, with D unresolved. CDR3 length equals 13 residues. Germline assignment: CDR1 DFQATT and CDR2 SNEGSKA (reference sequence). Trimming removed 1 base at V and 4 bases at J, with 10 bases between.

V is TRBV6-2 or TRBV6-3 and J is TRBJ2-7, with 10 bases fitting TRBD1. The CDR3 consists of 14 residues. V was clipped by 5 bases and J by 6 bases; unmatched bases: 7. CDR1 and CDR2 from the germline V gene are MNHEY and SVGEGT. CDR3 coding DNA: TGTGCCAGCAGTCGGTCCGGGACAGGGGTCGAGCAGTACTTC. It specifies CASSRSGTGVEQYF.

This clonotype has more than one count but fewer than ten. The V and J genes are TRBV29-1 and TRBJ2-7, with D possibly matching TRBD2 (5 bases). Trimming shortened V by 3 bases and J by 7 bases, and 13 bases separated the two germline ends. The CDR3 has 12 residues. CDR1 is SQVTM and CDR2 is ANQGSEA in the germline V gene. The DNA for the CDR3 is TGCAGCGTTGATCGGGGTACGGGGGAGCAGTACTTC. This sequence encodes CSVDRGTGEQYF.

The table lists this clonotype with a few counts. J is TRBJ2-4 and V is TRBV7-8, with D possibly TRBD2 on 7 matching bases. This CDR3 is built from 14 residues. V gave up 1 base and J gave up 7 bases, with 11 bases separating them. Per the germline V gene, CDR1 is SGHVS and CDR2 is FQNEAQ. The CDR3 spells CASSLEGGGNIQYF. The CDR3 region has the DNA TGTGCCAGCAGCTTAGAGGGGGGGGGGAACATTCAGTACTTC.

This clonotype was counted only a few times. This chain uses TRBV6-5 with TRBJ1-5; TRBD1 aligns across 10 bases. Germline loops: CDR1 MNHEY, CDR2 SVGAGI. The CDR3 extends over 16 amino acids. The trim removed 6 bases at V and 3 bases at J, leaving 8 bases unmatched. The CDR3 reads CASRGKGQGYNQPQHF. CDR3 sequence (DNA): TGTGCCAGCAGGGGAAAGGGACAGGGGTACAATCAGCCCCAGCATTTT.

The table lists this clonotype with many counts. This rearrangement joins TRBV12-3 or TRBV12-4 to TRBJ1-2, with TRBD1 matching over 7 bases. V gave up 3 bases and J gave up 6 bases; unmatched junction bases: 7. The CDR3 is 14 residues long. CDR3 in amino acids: CASSFEDRAHGYTF. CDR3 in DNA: TGTGCCAGCAGTTTTGAAGACAGGGCACATGGCTACACCTTC.

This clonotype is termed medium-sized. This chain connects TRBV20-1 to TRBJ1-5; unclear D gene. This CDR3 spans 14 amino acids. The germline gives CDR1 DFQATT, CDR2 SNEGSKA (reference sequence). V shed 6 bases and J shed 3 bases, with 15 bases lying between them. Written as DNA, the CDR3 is TGCAGTGCGCCTCAAAGGGTCCACAATCAGCCCCAGCATTTT. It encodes CSAPQRVHNQPQHF.